This TCR beta chain was obtained from a study of T cell repertoires in cytomegalovirus infection. TCRdb processed the reads anew with MiXCR; each CDR3 protein has one entry. This sample has some 400,000 distinct CDR3 sequences, with 31% found just once. The CDR3 covers 13 residues. Germline CDR1 is MNHEY and CDR2 is SVGEGT. The V end was cut by 5 bases, the J end by 7 bases, with 14 bases between. The clonotype was recovered from a human donor in good health (CMV status not recorded). Some clones in this sample may be carry-over from other donors' samples. The V call is TRBV6-2 or TRBV6-3, the J call TRBJ2-5; D is possibly TRBD2 (6 bases). Material: PBMCs. The chain's CDR3 is CASSSGGASTQYF. The DNA of the CDR3 is TGTGCCAGCAGTAGTGGCGGGGCATCGACCCAGTACTTC.